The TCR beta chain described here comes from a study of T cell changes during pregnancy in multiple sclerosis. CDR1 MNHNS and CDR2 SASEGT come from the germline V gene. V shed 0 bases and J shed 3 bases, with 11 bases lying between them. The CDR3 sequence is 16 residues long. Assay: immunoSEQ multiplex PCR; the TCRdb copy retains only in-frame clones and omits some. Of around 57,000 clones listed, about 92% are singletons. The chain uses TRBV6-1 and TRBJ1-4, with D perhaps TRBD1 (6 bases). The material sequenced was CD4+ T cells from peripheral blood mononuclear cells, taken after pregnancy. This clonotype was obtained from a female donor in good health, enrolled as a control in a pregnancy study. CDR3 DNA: TGTGCCAGCAGTGAAGCCAGGGGATTCCCTAATGAAAAACTGTTTTTT. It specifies CASSEARGFPNEKLFF.